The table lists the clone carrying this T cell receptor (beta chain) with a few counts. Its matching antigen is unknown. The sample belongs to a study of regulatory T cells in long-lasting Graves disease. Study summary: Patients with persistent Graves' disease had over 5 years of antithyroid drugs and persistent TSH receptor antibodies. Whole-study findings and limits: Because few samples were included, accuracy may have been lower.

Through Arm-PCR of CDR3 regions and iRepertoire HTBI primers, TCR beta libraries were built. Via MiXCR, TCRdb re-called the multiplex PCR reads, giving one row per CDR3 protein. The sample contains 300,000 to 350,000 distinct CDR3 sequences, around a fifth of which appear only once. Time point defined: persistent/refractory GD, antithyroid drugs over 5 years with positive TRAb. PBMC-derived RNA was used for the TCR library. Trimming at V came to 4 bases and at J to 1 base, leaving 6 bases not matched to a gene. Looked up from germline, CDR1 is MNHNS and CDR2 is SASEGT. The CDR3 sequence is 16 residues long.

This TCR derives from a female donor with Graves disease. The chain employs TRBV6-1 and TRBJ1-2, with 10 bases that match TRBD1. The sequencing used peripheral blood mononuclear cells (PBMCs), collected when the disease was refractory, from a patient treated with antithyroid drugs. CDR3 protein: CASSAQRTGGNYGYTF. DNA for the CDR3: TGTGCCAGCAGTGCCCAGAGGACAGGGGGTAACTATGGCTACACCTTC.